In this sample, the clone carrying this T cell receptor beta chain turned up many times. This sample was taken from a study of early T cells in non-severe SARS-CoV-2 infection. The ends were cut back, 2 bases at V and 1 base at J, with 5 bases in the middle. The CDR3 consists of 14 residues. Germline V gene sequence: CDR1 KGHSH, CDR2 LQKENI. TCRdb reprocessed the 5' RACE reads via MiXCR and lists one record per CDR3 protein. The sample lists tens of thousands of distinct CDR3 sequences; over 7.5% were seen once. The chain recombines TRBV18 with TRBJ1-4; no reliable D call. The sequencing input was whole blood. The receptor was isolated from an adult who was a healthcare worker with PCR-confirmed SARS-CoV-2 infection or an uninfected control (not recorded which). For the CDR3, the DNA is TGTGCCAGCTCACCAGGGAGAACTAATGAAAAACTGTTTTTT. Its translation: CASSPGRTNEKLFF.